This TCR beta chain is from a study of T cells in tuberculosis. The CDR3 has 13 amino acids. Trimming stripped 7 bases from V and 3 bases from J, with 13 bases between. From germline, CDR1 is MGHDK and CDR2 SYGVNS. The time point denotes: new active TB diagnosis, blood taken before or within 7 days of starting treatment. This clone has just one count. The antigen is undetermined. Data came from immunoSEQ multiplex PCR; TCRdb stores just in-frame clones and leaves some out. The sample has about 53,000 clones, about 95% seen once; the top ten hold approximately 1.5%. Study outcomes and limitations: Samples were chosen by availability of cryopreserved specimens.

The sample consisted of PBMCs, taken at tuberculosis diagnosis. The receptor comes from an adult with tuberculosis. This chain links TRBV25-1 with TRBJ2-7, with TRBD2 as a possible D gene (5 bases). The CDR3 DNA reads TGTGCCAGCATGATGGGTGGGAGCTACGAGCAGTACTTC. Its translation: CASMMGGSYEQYF.